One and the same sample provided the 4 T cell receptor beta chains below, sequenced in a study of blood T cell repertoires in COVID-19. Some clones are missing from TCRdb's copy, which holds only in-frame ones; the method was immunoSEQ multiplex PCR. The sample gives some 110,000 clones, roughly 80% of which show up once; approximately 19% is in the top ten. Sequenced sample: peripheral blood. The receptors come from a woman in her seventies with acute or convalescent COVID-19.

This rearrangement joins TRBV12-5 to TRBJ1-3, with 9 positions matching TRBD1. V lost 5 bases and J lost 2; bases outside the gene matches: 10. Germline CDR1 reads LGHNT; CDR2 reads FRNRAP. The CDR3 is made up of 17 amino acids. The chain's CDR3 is CASGPGTGRGPGNTIYF. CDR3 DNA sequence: TGTGCTAGTGGTCCAGGGACAGGGAGAGGACCTGGAAACACCATATATTTT.

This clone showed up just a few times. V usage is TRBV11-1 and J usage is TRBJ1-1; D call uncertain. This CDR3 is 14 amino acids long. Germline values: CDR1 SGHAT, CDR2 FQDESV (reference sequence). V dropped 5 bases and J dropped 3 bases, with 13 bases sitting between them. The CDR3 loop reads CASSPERVYTEAFF. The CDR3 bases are TGTGCCAGCAGCCCCGAGAGGGTGTACACTGAAGCTTTCTTT. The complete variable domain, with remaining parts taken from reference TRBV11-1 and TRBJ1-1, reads EAEVAQSPRYKITEKSQAVAFWCDPISGHATLYWYRQILGQGPELLVQFQDESVVDDSQLPKDRFSAERLKGVDSTLKIQPAELGDSAMYLCASSPERVYTEAFFGQGTRLTVV.

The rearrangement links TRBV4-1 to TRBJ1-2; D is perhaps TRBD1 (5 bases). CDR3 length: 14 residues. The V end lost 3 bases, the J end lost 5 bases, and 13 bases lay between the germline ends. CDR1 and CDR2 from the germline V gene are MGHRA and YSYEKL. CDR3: CASSHRVGPYGYTF. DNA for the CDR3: TGCGCCAGCAGCCACAGGGTTGGTCCGTATGGCTACACCTTC.

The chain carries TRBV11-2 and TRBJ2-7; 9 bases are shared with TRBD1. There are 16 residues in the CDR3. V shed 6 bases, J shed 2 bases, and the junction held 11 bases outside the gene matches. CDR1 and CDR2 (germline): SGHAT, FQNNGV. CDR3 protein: CASSLRPGQGAYEQYF. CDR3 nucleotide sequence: TGTGCCAGCAGTTTACGACCGGGACAGGGCGCCTACGAGCAGTACTTC.